The next 27 T cell receptor beta chains were all read from a single sample in a study of T cells in Graves' hyperthyroidism and ophthalmopathy. RNA transcripts yielded amplified TCR beta CDR3 regions. A set of HTBI primers served as the primers for a first-round RT-PCR of the TCR CDR3. Via MiXCR, TCRdb re-called the multiplex PCR reads, giving one row per CDR3 protein. The sample holds approximately 380,000 distinct CDR3 sequences, about an eighth seen once. The sequenced sample consisted of blood. The receptors derive from a middle-aged man with Graves' ophthalmopathy.

This clonotype has at least ten counts. The chain carries TRBV20-1 and TRBJ1-5, with unresolved D. The CDR3 has 16 amino acids. Germline CDR1 is DFQATT and CDR2 is SNEGSKA (reference sequence). V was shortened by 5 bases and J by 0 bases, with 17 bases between the two germline ends. CDR3 nucleotides: TGCAGTGCTTCGCGGGGTGAGGTGAATAGCAATCAGCCCCAGCATTTT. It is translated as CSASRGEVNSNQPQHF.

A few counts support this clonotype. V usage is TRBV10-2 and J usage is TRBJ2-3; TRBD2 aligns across 11 bases. J gave up 1 base and V 3 bases, and 15 bases lay outside the gene matches. The germline V gene encodes CDR1 WSHSY and CDR2 SAAADI. This CDR3 spans 20 amino acids. CDR3 coding DNA: TGCGCCAGCAGTGATAATAGACTAGCGGGACGAGGGTCTGGCACAGATACGCAGTATTTT. Amino acid sequence: CASSDNRLAGRGSGTDTQYF.

This clonotype was seen many times. This chain connects TRBV20-1 to TRBJ1-5; D uncertain. Trimming removed 3 bases at V and 7 bases at J, with 16 bases between. This CDR3 region has 14 residues. Germline V gene lookup returns CDR1 DFQATT and CDR2 SNEGSKA (reference sequence). Here the CDR3 reads CSASGSTEQQPQHF. For the CDR3, the DNA is TGCAGTGCTAGTGGGTCGACCGAACAACAGCCCCAGCATTTT.

This clonotype was seen at least ten times. V gene TRBV12-3 or TRBV12-4 combines with J gene TRBJ2-7, with 9 bases aligning to TRBD2. V lost 5 bases and J lost 2; bases outside the gene matches: 10. This CDR3 spans 16 amino acids. CDR3 in amino acids: CASSELAGYGPYEQYF. CDR3 nucleotide sequence: TGTGCCAGCAGTGAACTAGCGGGTTACGGTCCCTACGAGCAGTACTTC.

This clonotype was seen repeatedly, ten times or more. The rearrangement uses TRBV28 and TRBJ2-7; the match to TRBD1 covers 10 bases. V gave up 6 bases and J gave up 3 bases; unmatched junction bases: 5. Germline assignment: CDR1 MDHEN and CDR2 SYDVKM. This CDR3 spans 14 amino acids. As DNA, the CDR3 is TGTGCCAGCAGGCACCGGGACAGGGGCTACGAGCAGTACTTC. This encodes CASRHRDRGYEQYF.

This clonotype was recorded at least ten times. DNA for the CDR3: TGTGCCAGCAGTTACGGACGTCAAGAGACCCAGTACTTC. Protein: CASSYGRQETQYF. The rearrangement uses TRBV6-1 and TRBJ2-5, with D unresolved. The CDR3 consists of 13 residues. Trimming stripped 5 bases from V and 2 bases from J, with 9 bases between. The germline CDR1 and CDR2 sequences are MNHNS and SASEGT.

This clonotype showed up many times. This chain connects TRBV12-3 or TRBV12-4 to TRBJ2-5; 11 nucleotides match TRBD2. J was trimmed by 0 bases and V by 1 base; bases with no gene match: 1. The CDR3 consists of 16 residues. This CDR3 reads CASSLGLAGHQETQYF. CDR3 DNA: TGTGCCAGCAGTTTAGGACTAGCGGGACACCAAGAGACCCAGTACTTC.

V usage is TRBV7-2 and J usage is TRBJ2-7; TRBD2 agrees at 7 bases. The CDR3 has 13 residues. In germline, CDR1 is SGHTA, CDR2 FQGNSA. After removal of 7 bases from V and 3 bases from J, the junction contained 6 bases not matched to a gene. As DNA, the CDR3 is TGTGCCAGCAATTCCGGGAGGCGCTACGAGCAGTACTTC. Translation gives CASNSGRRYEQYF.

This clonotype showed up many times. This chain connects TRBV30 to TRBJ2-5; D may be TRBD1 or TRBD2 (5 bases each). The CDR3 runs 13 residues. The germline V and J ends were trimmed by 5 bases and 1 base, with 11 bases remaining between them. Germline-derived CDR1 and CDR2 are GTSNPN and SVGIG (reference sequence). The CDR3 DNA sequence: TGTGCCTGGTCCCGGGACGTCCAAGAGACCCAGTACTTC. This gives the protein CAWSRDVQETQYF.

This clonotype has a count of ten or more. The J gene is TRBJ2-3, the V gene TRBV5-1; D possibly corresponds to TRBD1 (5 bases). The CDR3 loop spans 15 amino acids. V was cut by 6 bases and J by 5 bases, with 19 bases left in between. The germline V gene encodes CDR1 SGHRS and CDR2 YFSETQ. The CDR3 DNA reads as TGCGCCAGCACGTTTCCCCAGGGCCCCGGAGATACGCAGTATTTT. This gives the protein CASTFPQGPGDTQYF. Complete variable domain (other parts from reference TRBV5-1 and TRBJ2-3): KAGVTQTPRYLIKTRGQQVTLSCSPISGHRSVSWYQQTPGQGLQFLFEYFSETQRNKGNFPGRFSGRQFSNSRSEMNVSTLELGDSALYLCASTFPQGPGDTQYFGPGTRLTVL.

The table lists this clonotype with a count of one. The chain uses TRBV4-2 and TRBJ2-5, with D possibly being TRBD1 or TRBD2 (5 bases each). This CDR3 is 15 amino acids long. Germline loops: CDR1 LGHNA, CDR2 YNFKEQ. Trimming left V 0 bases short and J 5 bases short, with 13 bases between. As DNA, the CDR3 is TGTGCCAGCAGCCAAGAGAGGGGCGTGAGGGAGACCCAGTACTTC. Amino acids: CASSQERGVRETQYF.

This clonotype was seen many times. The chain combines TRBV11-2 with TRBJ2-1; D may be TRBD1 or TRBD2 (5 bases each). Trimming took off 4 bases at V and 2 bases at J, with 12 bases between the two ends. The CDR3 is made up of 15 amino acids. Germline lookup yields CDR1 SGHAT and CDR2 FQNNGV. The CDR3 bases are TGTGCCAGCAGCTCCCGGGACCCCGCCTACAATGAGCAGTTCTTC. As protein: CASSSRDPAYNEQFF.

This clonotype appeared a few times. The chain carries TRBV5-4 and TRBJ1-2; D is possibly TRBD1 (6 bases). Trimming removed 3 bases from V and 7 bases from J, with 16 bases in between. This CDR3 comprises 14 residues. The germline gives CDR1 SGHNT, CDR2 YYREEE (reference sequence). CDR3 protein: CASSSDPGVAGYTF. As DNA, the CDR3 is TGTGCCAGCAGCTCGGACCCAGGGGTAGCTGGCTACACCTTC.

This chain uses TRBV19 with TRBJ1-1; the D gene is possibly TRBD1 (6 bases). Looked up from germline, CDR1 is LNHDA and CDR2 is SQIVND (reference sequence). The CDR3 has 14 residues. The V end was cut by 2 bases, the J end by 4 bases, with 11 bases between. The CDR3 coding sequence is TGTGCCAGTAGTATAACAGGGCAACGCACTGAAGCTTTCTTT. Translation gives CASSITGQRTEAFF.

As for this clonotype: A much bigger clone sits one base away, suggesting this may be a read error. This sequence joins TRBV12-3 or TRBV12-4 and TRBJ2-2, with 8 bases fitting TRBD1. With 4 bases clipped from V and 0 bases from J, the junction kept 1 base outside the gene matches. The CDR3 sequence is 15 residues long. CDR3 nucleotide sequence: TGTGCCAGCAGTTCGGGACAGGCGAACACCGGGGAGCTGTTTTTT. Protein: CASSSGQANTGELFF.

J is TRBJ2-2 and V is TRBV12-3 or TRBV12-4; 12 nucleotides line up with TRBD2. The CDR3 is made up of 16 amino acids. V lost 6 bases, J lost 5 bases, and 7 bases stayed unmatched. CDR3 in amino acids: CASRPLAGGMTGELFF. CDR3 DNA sequence: TGTGCCAGCAGACCCCTAGCGGGAGGGATGACCGGGGAGCTGTTTTTT.

V usage is TRBV6-1 and J usage is TRBJ2-1; perhaps TRBD2 as D (6 bases). The V end was cut by 3 bases, the J end by 2 bases, with 8 bases between. This CDR3 spans 14 amino acids. Germline V gene lookup returns CDR1 MNHNS and CDR2 SASEGT. The CDR3 here is CASSEEGTYNEQFF. Written as DNA, the CDR3 is TGTGCCAGCAGTGAGGAGGGTACCTACAATGAGCAGTTCTTC.

This clonotype was seen more than once but under ten times. The chain uses TRBV18 and TRBJ1-6; TRBD1 matches at 10 bases. V gave up 3 bases and J gave up 12 bases; unmatched junction bases: 8. CDR3 length: 15 residues. In germline, CDR1 is KGHSH, CDR2 LQKENI. The chain's CDR3 is CASSPTTGGSGPLHF. The CDR3 DNA reads TGTGCCAGCTCACCTACGACAGGGGGCTCAGGACCCCTCCACTTT. Combining the CDR3 with reference TRBV18 and TRBJ1-6 gives the whole variable domain NAGVMQNPRHLVRRRGQEARLRCSPMKGHSHVYWYRQLPEEGLKFMVYLQKENIIDESGMPKERFSAEFPKEGPSILRIQQVVRGDSAAYFCASSPTTGGSGPLHFGNGTRLTVT.

This clonotype came up many times. V is TRBV30 and J is TRBJ2-7; 7 bases match TRBD2. The V segment lost 3 bases and the J segment 5 bases; nucleotides outside the gene matches: 10. This CDR3 contains 14 residues. CDR1 and CDR2 (germline): GTSNPN, SVGIG (reference sequence). The CDR3 region is CAWRPTSHGNEQYF. Here the CDR3 DNA reads TGTGCCTGGAGACCGACTAGCCATGGGAACGAGCAGTACTTC. The full variable domain, its missing parts supplied by reference TRBV30 and TRBJ2-7, is SQTIHQWPATLVQPVGSPLSLECTVEGTSNPNLYWYRQAAGRGLQLLFYSVGIGQISSEVPQNLSASRPQDRQFILSSKKLLLSDSGFYLCAWRPTSHGNEQYFGPGTRLTVT.

This clonotype was seen many times. This chain joins TRBV7-8 and TRBJ2-7; D not certain. The CDR3 extends over 16 amino acids. Per the germline V gene, CDR1 is SGHVS and CDR2 is FQNEAQ. Trimming shortened V by 5 bases and J by 0 bases, and 17 bases separated the two germline ends. The CDR3 sequence: CASSPWRGKSSYEQYF. The CDR3 coding sequence is TGTGCCAGCAGCCCATGGCGCGGCAAAAGCTCCTACGAGCAGTACTTC.

This sequence joins TRBV14 and TRBJ2-1, with 10 bases aligning to TRBD2. CDR1 and CDR2 from the germline V gene are SGHDN and FVKESK. V lost 0 bases and J lost 5; bases outside the gene matches: 7. This CDR3 has 17 amino acids. The CDR3 sequence is CASSQDLPSGSNNEQFF. The CDR3, as DNA: TGTGCCAGCAGCCAAGATCTCCCTAGCGGGAGTAACAATGAGCAGTTCTTC.

The CDR3 is CASSEAGSRTYEQYF. The CDR3 DNA follows: TGTGCCAGCAGTGAAGCAGGATCAAGGACCTACGAGCAGTACTTC. The gene calls are TRBV2 and TRBJ2-7; D is undetermined. Germline V gives CDR1 SNHLY, CDR2 FYNNEI. There are 15 residues in the CDR3. The germline V and J ends were trimmed by 0 bases and 2 bases, with 11 bases remaining between them.

This clonotype occurred many times. V usage is TRBV29-1 and J usage is TRBJ2-5, with D perhaps matching TRBD1 or TRBD2 (6 bases each). Looked up from germline, CDR1 is SQVTM and CDR2 is ANQGSEA. This CDR3 is built from 14 residues. Trimming took off 0 bases at V and 5 bases at J, with 13 bases between the two ends. This chain's CDR3 is CSVEDLQGGETQYF. The CDR3 region has the DNA TGCAGCGTTGAAGATCTACAGGGAGGTGAGACCCAGTACTTC.

This clonotype occurred many times. The chain carries TRBV20-1 and TRBJ1-1, with D uncertain. Germline V gene data show CDR1 as DFQATT and CDR2 as SNEGSKA (reference sequence). The ends were cut back, 0 bases at V and 4 bases at J, with 12 bases in the middle. This CDR3 region has 14 residues. The CDR3 loop reads CSAREEAFGTEAFF. The CDR3 region has the DNA TGCAGTGCTAGAGAGGAGGCTTTTGGCACTGAAGCTTTCTTT.

This clonotype was counted ten times or more. The chain links TRBV7-2 to TRBJ2-1; 8 bases map to TRBD1. J lost 7 bases, V lost 6 bases, and 8 bases had no gene match. This CDR3 region has 14 residues. Germline values: CDR1 SGHTA, CDR2 FQGNSA. The CDR3 region has the DNA TGTGCCAGCAGTTACACCAGGGGGCGTAATGAGCAGTTCTTC. Translation gives CASSYTRGRNEQFF.

This clonotype was detected many times. The V call is TRBV2, the J call TRBJ2-3; 13 bases match TRBD2. V shed 6 bases and J 4 bases; nucleotides not matched to a gene: 4. The CDR3 length is 15 residues. Germline CDR1 is SNHLY and CDR2 is FYNNEI. The CDR3, as DNA: TGTGCCAGCAGCCAGGGACTAGCGGGACCAGATACGCAGTATTTT. Amino acid sequence: CASSQGLAGPDTQYF.

This CDR3 is CASSLGGTYNSPLHF. CDR3 bases: TGTGCCAGCAGCTTGGGGGGCACCTATAATTCACCCCTCCACTTT. The chain carries TRBV2 and TRBJ1-6; TRBD1 might be the D (6 bases). This CDR3 comprises 15 residues. V was clipped by 6 bases and J by 2 bases, with 11 bases between them. Germline assignment: CDR1 SNHLY and CDR2 FYNNEI.